This TCR beta chain comes out of a study of blood T cell repertoires in COVID-19. Study background: The United States, Italy and Spain supplied acute and convalescent COVID-19 samples. T cells, B-cell-depleted T cells, or PBMCs supplied cDNA or gDNA.

V trimming: 1 base; J trimming: 7 bases; junction bases outside the gene matches: 4. CDR1 and CDR2 (germline): LGHNA, YNFKEQ. The CDR3 covers 14 residues. Authors' analysis steps: Amplified reference gene primers provided the basis for estimating nucleated cell counts. Here immunoSEQ multiplex PCR was the method, and the copy in TCRdb shows in-frame clones only, minus some. V, J and clone size were drawn from that table, and D and trimming were deduced from the DNA. The data contain about 54,000 clones, around 85% of them singletons. The source is a man aged 40-49 years with active COVID-19. Specimen: peripheral blood. The rearrangement uses TRBV4-2 and TRBJ2-7; the match to TRBD1 covers 10 bases. The CDR3 protein is CASSQGGQGLEQYF. The CDR3 nucleotides are TGTGCCAGCAGCCAAGGGGGACAGGGGTTGGAGCAGTACTTC.